This T cell receptor beta chain was observed in a study of CXCR3-negative and CXCR3-positive naive CD8 T cells. Regarding the study as a whole: Naive cells positive for CXCR3 carried more hydrophobic TRB CDR3s than CXCR3-negative ones. Naive subsets were similarly diverse, while memory CD8+ repertoires were much less diverse. The TRBV-TRBJ usage of naive CXCR3-negative and CXCR3-positive cells was similar, but that of memory cells differed.

As for this clonotype: Its antigen remains unidentified.

Researchers prepared the TRB cDNA libraries using 5' RACE with UMI labels. TCRdb reanalyzed the 5' RACE reads, giving one entry per CDR3 protein sequence and no DNA. Its table lists 130,000 or so distinct CDR3 sequences. The naive CD8+ gate required CD45RO-CCR7+CD27+CD95- phenotype. Input material: naive CXCR3+ CD8+ T cells from blood. Subset described: CD45RO-CCR7+CD27+CD95- naive CD8+ T cells expressing CXCR3 (TNR3+). This clonotype was sampled from a human donor in good health. Some clones in this sample may be carry-over from other donors' samples.

The chain's CDR3 is CASSFGALVDNEQFF. The V and J genes are TRBV28 and TRBJ2-1; TCRdb outputs TRBD1, but without DNA this stays unchecked. The germline V gene encodes CDR1 MDHEN and CDR2 SYDVKM. This CDR3 is built from 15 residues.